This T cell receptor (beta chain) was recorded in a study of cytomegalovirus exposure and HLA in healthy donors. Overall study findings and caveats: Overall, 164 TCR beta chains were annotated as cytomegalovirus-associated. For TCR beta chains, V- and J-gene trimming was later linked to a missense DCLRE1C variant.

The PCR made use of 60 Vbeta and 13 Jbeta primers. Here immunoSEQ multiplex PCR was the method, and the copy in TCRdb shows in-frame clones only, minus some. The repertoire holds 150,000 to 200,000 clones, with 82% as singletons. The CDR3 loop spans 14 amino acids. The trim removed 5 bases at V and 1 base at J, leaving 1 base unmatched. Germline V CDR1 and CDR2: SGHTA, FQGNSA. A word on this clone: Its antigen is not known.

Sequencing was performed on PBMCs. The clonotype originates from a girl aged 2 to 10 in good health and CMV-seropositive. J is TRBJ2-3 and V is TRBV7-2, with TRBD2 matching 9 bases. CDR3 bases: TGTGCCAGCAGCCGGACTAGCGGCACAGATACGCAGTATTTT. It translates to CASSRTSGTDTQYF.